A single sample is the source of the 14 T cell receptor beta chains below, sequenced in a study of PD-1 blockade in classical Hodgkin lymphoma. All patients relapsed after autologous stem cell transplantation, and brentuximab vedotin exposure varied. The assay was immunoSEQ multiplex PCR, and TCRdb's table has in-frame clones only and misses some. The table shows more than 50,000 clones, with roughly nine tenths occurring only once. This specimen was peripheral blood mononuclear cells (PBMCs), taken at baseline. All receptors come from a human donor with classical Hodgkin lymphoma.

The chain links TRBV25-1 to TRBJ2-5, with D perhaps being TRBD1 or TRBD2 (5 bases each). The germline V and J ends were trimmed by 1 base and 7 bases, with 10 bases remaining between them. The CDR3 sequence is 13 residues long. Germline loops: CDR1 MGHDK, CDR2 SYGVNS. CDR3 sequence reads: CASSESRGGTQYF. CDR3 in DNA: TGTGCCAGCAGTGAATCACGTGGGGGGACCCAGTACTTC.

The chain combines TRBV2 with TRBJ1-2; D unresolved. CDR3 length: 12 residues. V was clipped by 6 bases and J by 5 bases, with 10 bases between them. Germline CDR1 reads SNHLY; CDR2 reads FYNNEI. The DNA of the CDR3 is TGTGCCAGCAGCGATTCGGGGTATGGCTACACCTTC. Translation: CASSDSGYGYTF.

The chain recombines TRBV7-6 with TRBJ2-7, with 11 bases matching TRBD1. The CDR3 covers 18 residues. The V segment lost 4 bases and the J segment 0 bases; nucleotides outside the gene matches: 11. Germline V gene lookup returns CDR1 SGHVS and CDR2 FNYEAQ. The CDR3 is CASSYAPAGTGGSYEQYF. CDR3 DNA: TGTGCCAGCAGCTACGCCCCAGCCGGGACAGGGGGCTCCTACGAGCAGTACTTC. Complete variable domain (other parts from reference TRBV7-6 and TRBJ2-7): GAGVSQSPRYKVTKRGQDVALRCDPISGHVSLYWYRQALGQGPEFLTYFNYEAQQDKSGLPNDRFSAERPEGSISTLTIQRTEQRDSAMYRCASSYAPAGTGGSYEQYFGPGTRLTVT.

This chain uses TRBV6-1 with TRBJ2-5; 9 nucleotides match TRBD2. V trimming: 4 bases; J trimming: 0 bases; junction bases outside the gene matches: 9. Per germline, CDR1 MNHNS and CDR2 SASEGT. The CDR3 length is 17 residues. CDR3 DNA sequence: TGTGCCAGCAGTGTTAGCGGGGGCGGATTTCACCAAGAGACCCAGTACTTC. This codes for CASSVSGGGFHQETQYF.

J is TRBJ2-1 and V is TRBV10-3; 8 nucleotides line up with TRBD2. CDR3 length: 17 amino acids. Germline CDR1 reads ENHRY; CDR2 reads SYGVKD. The V segment lost 6 bases and the J segment 0 bases; nucleotides outside the gene matches: 10. CDR3 region: CAISLIAGIGSYNEQFF. CDR3 coding DNA: TGTGCCATCAGCCTTATAGCGGGGATCGGCTCCTACAATGAGCAGTTCTTC.

The rearrangement uses TRBV10-1 and TRBJ2-3; D perhaps matches TRBD2 (6 bases). The germline V gene has CDR1 WNHNN and CDR2 SYGVQD (reference sequence). The CDR3 runs to 15 residues. V lost 0 bases, J lost 0 bases, and 7 bases lay in between. The CDR3 bases are TGCGCCAGCAGTGAGTCGGCGGGAAGCACAGATACGCAGTATTTT. It encodes CASSESAGSTDTQYF.

The rearrangement joins TRBV2 to TRBJ1-1, with TRBD1 as a possible D gene (5 bases). This CDR3 is built from 13 residues. V lost 4 bases and J 3 bases, leaving 9 bases between the germline ends. Looked up from germline, CDR1 is SNHLY and CDR2 is FYNNEI. For the CDR3, the DNA is TGTGCCAGCAGTGGGCGCAGGGACACTGAAGCTTTCTTT. This sequence encodes CASSGRRDTEAFF.

The chain recombines TRBV19 with TRBJ2-3; unclear D gene. Germline CDR1 and CDR2: LNHDA and SQIVND (reference sequence). V was cut by 3 bases and J by 1 base, with 11 bases left in between. This CDR3 is built from 15 residues. This CDR3 reads CASSISLGRTDTQYF. Written as DNA, the CDR3 is TGTGCCAGTAGTATTTCCCTAGGTCGCACAGATACGCAGTATTTT.

The chain combines TRBV27 with TRBJ1-2, with TRBD1 matching over 7 bases. The germline V gene has CDR1 MNHEY and CDR2 SMNVEV (reference sequence). The CDR3 length is 17 residues. Germline trimming cut 6 bases from V and 0 bases from J; bases unmatched to any gene: 13. The CDR3 coding sequence is TGTGCCAGCAGACTAGGAGGGGGCGATCCCTCTAACTATGGCTACACCTTC. Protein sequence: CASRLGGGDPSNYGYTF.

The chain recombines TRBV10-3 with TRBJ2-5; 12 nucleotides line up with TRBD1. Unmatched junction bases numbered 4, after V lost 3 bases and J lost 2 bases. Germline lookup yields CDR1 ENHRY and CDR2 SYGVKD. The CDR3 has 16 residues. Here the CDR3 reads CAISDPGQGAQETQYF. The CDR3 DNA reads as TGTGCCATCAGTGATCCGGGACAGGGGGCTCAAGAGACCCAGTACTTC.

This clone has just one count. The chain uses TRBV29-1 and TRBJ2-2, with D possibly matching TRBD1 (5 bases). The germline V gene encodes CDR1 SQVTM and CDR2 ANQGSEA. The CDR3 runs 12 residues. Trimming left V 8 bases short and J 11 bases short, with 18 bases between. CDR3: CSNRQGTFELFF. CDR3 DNA: TGCAGCAATCGGCAGGGTACGTTTGAGCTGTTTTTT.

The chain recombines TRBV6-5 with TRBJ2-7, with 9 nucleotides matching TRBD1. From germline, CDR1 is MNHEY and CDR2 SVGAGI. The CDR3 has 14 residues. Losses at the gene ends were 1 base for V and 2 bases for J; bases not matched to a gene: 0. The CDR3 sequence: CASSYWDRAYEQYF. The DNA for the CDR3 is TGTGCCAGCAGTTACTGGGACAGGGCCTACGAGCAGTACTTC.

This chain joins TRBV28 and TRBJ1-5, with D maybe TRBD1 (5 bases). There are 14 residues in the CDR3. Germline CDR1 MDHEN, CDR2 SYDVKM. V shed 3 bases and J shed 1 base, with 7 bases lying between them. CDR3 sequence: CASSLSGSNQPQHF. Written as DNA, the CDR3 is TGTGCCAGCAGTTTGTCAGGGAGCAATCAGCCCCAGCATTTT.

V and J are TRBV7-6 and TRBJ2-1; D unresolved. Germline values: CDR1 SGHVS, CDR2 FNYEAQ. This CDR3 has 13 residues. Trimming left V 3 bases short and J 0 bases short, with 3 bases between. CDR3: CASSLGSYNEQFF. The CDR3 nucleotides read TGTGCCAGCAGCTTGGGCTCCTACAATGAGCAGTTCTTC.